One and the same sample provided the 11 T cell receptor beta chains below, sequenced in a study of cytomegalovirus exposure and HLA in healthy donors. A multiplex PCR was run with 60 Vbeta primers and 13 Jbeta primers. Profiling relied on immunoSEQ multiplex PCR, and the TCRdb table lists in-frame clones only, not all of them. The sample has 140,000 to 150,000 clones, around four fifths seen once. The specimen sequenced was PBMCs. These receptors all come from a male donor in good health and CMV-seronegative.

The J gene is TRBJ2-7, the V gene TRBV5-1, with D unresolved. The germline gives CDR1 SGHRS, CDR2 YFSETQ. V shed 3 bases and J shed 2 bases, with 9 bases lying between them. CDR3 size: 13 residues. CDR3 in DNA: TGCGCCAGCAGCTCAACCGAGACCTACGAGCAGTACTTC. This translates into CASSSTETYEQYF.

The chain carries TRBV5-5 and TRBJ2-1, with TRBD2 identical over 9 bases. V lost 4 bases and J lost 0; bases outside the gene matches: 11. The CDR3 runs to 18 residues. The V gene's germline CDR1 is SGHKS and CDR2 YYEKEE (reference sequence). The CDR3 loop reads CASSPRGISGSSYNEQFF. CDR3 nucleotide sequence: TGTGCCAGCAGCCCCCGAGGGATTAGCGGGAGCTCCTACAATGAGCAGTTCTTC.

The gene calls are TRBV7-6 and TRBJ2-7, with D possibly matching TRBD1 (5 bases). The CDR3 is 15 amino acids. Germline values: CDR1 SGHVS, CDR2 FNYEAQ. V was pared by 4 bases and J by 3 bases, with 16 bases between. Here the CDR3 DNA reads TGTGCCAGCAGCTCTACTTACCTCGACAGCTACGAGCAGTACTTC. Protein product: CASSSTYLDSYEQYF.

The CDR3: CASSLATGAYEQYF. The CDR3 coding sequence is TGCGCCAGCAGCCTTGCAACCGGGGCCTACGAGCAGTACTTC. The chain carries TRBV4-3 and TRBJ2-7, with D possibly being TRBD2 (5 bases). CDR3 length: 14 amino acids. The germline CDR1 and CDR2 sequences are LGHNA and YSLEER. The V gene lost 4 bases and the J gene lost 2 bases, with 12 bases spanning the gap.

The chain employs TRBV2 and TRBJ2-5; 10 nucleotides line up with TRBD1. J gave up 4 bases and V 0 bases, and 5 bases lay outside the gene matches. Germline V gene lookup returns CDR1 SNHLY and CDR2 FYNNEI. The CDR3 spans 16 residues. CDR3 in amino acids: CASSEAATGGAETQYF. The CDR3 DNA follows: TGTGCCAGCAGTGAAGCGGCGACAGGGGGCGCAGAGACCCAGTACTTC.

The chain joins TRBV19 to TRBJ1-1, with unresolved D. Deletions cut 3 bases from V and 5 bases from J, with 10 bases between. The CDR3 runs 13 residues. Per germline, CDR1 LNHDA and CDR2 SQIVND (reference sequence). CDR3 region: CASSIRVRTEAFF. In DNA form, the CDR3 reads TGTGCCAGTAGTATTCGGGTTAGAACTGAAGCTTTCTTT.

The chain employs TRBV6-5 and TRBJ1-6; D remains ambiguous. Germline loops: CDR1 MNHEY, CDR2 SVGAGI. Trimming shortened V by 0 bases and J by 6 bases, and 12 bases separated the two germline ends. The CDR3 is 16 residues long. CDR3 region: CASSYSKASGNSPLHF. The CDR3 nucleotides read TGTGCCAGCAGTTACTCGAAAGCCAGCGGTAATTCACCCCTCCACTTT.

The chain combines TRBV28 with TRBJ1-2; TRBD1 matches 8 bases. This CDR3 comprises 15 residues. With V trimmed by 3 bases and J by 4 bases, 7 bases remained unmatched. The germline V gene encodes CDR1 MDHEN and CDR2 SYDVKM. The CDR3 coding sequence is TGTGCCAGCAGTTTTGGGGACAGGTTGGTCTATGGCTACACCTTC. The encoded protein is CASSFGDRLVYGYTF.

The V and J genes are TRBV14 and TRBJ2-4; no definite D call. V dropped 4 bases and J dropped 5 bases, with 6 bases sitting between them. This CDR3 is built from 12 residues. CDR1 is SGHDN and CDR2 is FVKESK in the germline V gene. The CDR3 bases are TGTGCCAGCAGCCGAGGCGAAAACATTCAGTACTTC. Its translation: CASSRGENIQYF.

In this sample, this clone turned up once. The rearrangement joins TRBV7-9 to TRBJ2-7, with 11 nucleotides matching TRBD2. This CDR3 is built from 16 residues. V shed 5 bases, J shed 3 bases, and the junction held 9 bases outside the gene matches. Germline values: CDR1 SEHNR, CDR2 FQNEAQ (reference sequence). The CDR3 protein is CASSTIAGGRYYEQYF. Written as DNA, the CDR3 is TGTGCCAGCAGCACCATAGCGGGGGGGCGCTACTACGAGCAGTACTTC.

This chain joins TRBV5-1 and TRBJ2-1; 8 bases align to TRBD2. Unmatched junction bases numbered 11, after V lost 0 bases and J lost 9 bases. The CDR3 length is 16 residues. Germline V lookup: CDR1 SGHRS, CDR2 YFSETQ. CDR3 sequence: CASSLGNGRAGGEQFF. The CDR3 DNA reads TGCGCCAGCAGCTTGGGAAACGGGAGGGCCGGTGGTGAGCAGTTCTTC.